The present TCR beta chain was sequenced within a study of T cell responses to AZD1222 COVID-19 vaccine. Study findings and constraints: Reports indicate that nearly half of spike-specific TCRs are directed at unmutated variant regions. Seropositive at baseline were only a handful of AZD1222 recipients. Increased Spike-specific TCR breadth and depth were observed after two AZD1222 doses.

The CDR3 is 14 residues long. CDR1 SGDLS and CDR2 YYNGEE come from the germline V gene. V was clipped by 3 bases and J by 13 bases; unmatched bases: 13. Repertoires were generated with immunoSEQ multiplex PCR, while TCRdb's copy carries only in-frame clones and drops some. The table lists approximately 190,000 clones, approximately 90% of them singletons. In regard to this clone: Its specificity is not known.

The input for sequencing was peripheral blood, taken on day 0 of AZD1222 vaccination. The J gene is TRBJ2-1, the V gene TRBV9; 7 bases align to TRBD2. This receptor was obtained from an adult in good health. This CDR3 reads CASSASHRDYFQFF. CDR3 bases: TGTGCCAGCAGCGCCAGCCACCGGGACTACTTTCAGTTCTTC.